This T cell receptor beta chain was recovered during a study of blood T cells in healthy people across ages. This CDR3 region has 15 residues. Germline loops: CDR1 MGHRA, CDR2 YSYEKL. V was trimmed by 0 bases and J by 0 bases, leaving 8 bases between them. Study outcomes and limitations: While age rose, TCR beta diversity per million T cells dropped in a roughly linear way.

Concerning this clonotype itself: The antigen is not known.

Ranging in age from about 6 to 90, the donors were healthy Caucasian individuals from Russia. Isolation yielded PBMCs, at least 7 million per sample, in every case. The authors ran a second PCR of roughly 6 to 12 cycles using a sample-barcoded 5' primer and a J-beta primer mix. Every sample returned 2.5 million or more CDR3-containing paired-end reads. One entry per CDR3 protein results from TCRdb running MiXCR on the 5' RACE reads. This sample carries about 640,000 distinct CDR3 sequences, roughly 53% of them seen once, and the ten largest clones take 30% to 40%. Material for sequencing was blood. The receptor was derived from a man aged 60 to 69 in good health. This chain uses TRBV4-1 with TRBJ1-1; no firm D call. The CDR3, as DNA: TGCGCCAGCAGCCAAGATTGGGCCATGAACACTGAAGCTTTCTTT. Translation: CASSQDWAMNTEAFF.